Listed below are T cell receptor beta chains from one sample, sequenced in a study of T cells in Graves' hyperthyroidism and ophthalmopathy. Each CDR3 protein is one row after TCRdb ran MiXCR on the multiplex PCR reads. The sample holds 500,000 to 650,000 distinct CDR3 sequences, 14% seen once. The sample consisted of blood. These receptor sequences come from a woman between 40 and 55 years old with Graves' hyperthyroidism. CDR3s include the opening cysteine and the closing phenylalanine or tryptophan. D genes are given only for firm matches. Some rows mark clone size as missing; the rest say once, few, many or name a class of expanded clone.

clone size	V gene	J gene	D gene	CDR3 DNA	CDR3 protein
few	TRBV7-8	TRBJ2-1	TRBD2	TGTGCCAGCAGCTTAGGGTTTAGCGGGCCTCGCCCCAACTACAATGAGCAGTTCTTC	CASSLGFSGPRPNYNEQFF
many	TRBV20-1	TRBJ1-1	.	TGCAGTGCTAGAGAGGTCCCCCGGAACACTGAAGCTTTCTTT	CSAREVPRNTEAFF
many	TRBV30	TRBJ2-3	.	TGTGCCTGGGGCTCGAGGAGAAACACAGATACGCAGTATTTT	CAWGSRRNTDTQYF
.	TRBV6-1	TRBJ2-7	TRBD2	TGTGCCAGCAGTAACGGGAGGGCCCGGAGCTCCTACGAGCAGTACTTC	CASSNGRARSSYEQYF
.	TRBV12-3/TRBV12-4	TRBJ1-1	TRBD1	TGTGCCAGCAGCTGGCCCCCGGGACAGGGGGAGGTCACTGAAGCTTTCTTT	CASSWPPGQGEVTEAFF
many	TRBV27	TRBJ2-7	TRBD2	TGCGCCAGCAGCTTGAGCGGGAACGAGCAGTACTTC	CASSLSGNEQYF
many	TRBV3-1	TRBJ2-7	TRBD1	TGTGCCAGCAGCCCTGGGACAGGGGCCTCCTACGAGCAGTACTTC	CASSPGTGASYEQYF
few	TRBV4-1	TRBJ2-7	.	TGCGCCAGCAGCCAAGTCGGCAGCGCCTACGAGCAGTACTTC	CASSQVGSAYEQYF
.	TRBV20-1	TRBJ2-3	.	TGCAGTGCTCGAGGCATACTCGACGCGGATACGCAGTATTTT	CSARGILDADTQYF
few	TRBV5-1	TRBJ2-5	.	TGCGCCAGCAGCTTGGCCAAGGGCGACGGGGCCGGGTCCCAGTACTTC	CASSLAKGDGAGSQYF
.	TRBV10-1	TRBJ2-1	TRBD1	TGCGCCAGCAGAGGCATGGACAGGGGATGGGGGTTCTTC	CASRGMDRGWGFF
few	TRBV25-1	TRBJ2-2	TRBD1	TGTGCCAGCAGTGAGATGACAGGGGTATCCGGGGAGCTGTTTTTT	CASSEMTGVSGELFF
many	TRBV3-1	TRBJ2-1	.	TGTGCCAGCAGCCAAGCCCGAGGCCACAATGAGCAGTTCTTC	CASSQARGHNEQFF
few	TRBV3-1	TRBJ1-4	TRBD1	TGTGCCAGCAGCCAGCTGGGGACAGGGAATGAAAAACTGTTTTTT	CASSQLGTGNEKLFF
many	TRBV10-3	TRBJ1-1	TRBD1	TGTGCCATCAGTCCACTCCCCGGACAGGGAGTTGCTGAAGCTTTCTTT	CAISPLPGQGVAEAFF
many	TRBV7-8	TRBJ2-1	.	TGTGCCAGCAGCTTAGTATACAGGGAAGGCGGGAATGAGCAGTTCTTC	CASSLVYREGGNEQFF
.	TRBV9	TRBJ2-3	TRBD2	TGTGCCAGCAGCGTAGATGCGCCGGCGGGAGGGGTAGATACGCAGTATTTT	CASSVDAPAGGVDTQYF
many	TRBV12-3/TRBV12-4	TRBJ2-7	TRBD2	TGTGCCAGCAGTTTAAGTCCGGGCGGGAGGGTCGAGCAGTACTTC	CASSLSPGGRVEQYF
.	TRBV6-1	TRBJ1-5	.	TGTGCCAGCAGTGAACAGGAGGGAAACAATCAGCCCCAGCATTTT	CASSEQEGNNQPQHF
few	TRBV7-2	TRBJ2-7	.	TGTGCCAGCAGCCCAGAAGGAGGGTTCGTGTACGAGCAGTACTTC	CASSPEGGFVYEQYF
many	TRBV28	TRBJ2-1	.	TGTGCCAGCAGGCCAGATGACAGCGGCAATGAGCAGTTCTTC	CASRPDDSGNEQFF
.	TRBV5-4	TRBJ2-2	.	TGTGCCAGCAGCTTGGAAGGTAGAACCACCGGGGAGCTGTTTTTT	CASSLEGRTTGELFF
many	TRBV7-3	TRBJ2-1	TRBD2	TGTGCCAGCAGCTTATCACTAGCGGGGTACAATGAGCAGTTCTTC	CASSLSLAGYNEQFF
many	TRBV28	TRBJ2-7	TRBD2	TGTGCCAGCGGGACTAGCGGGAGTTACTTCTCCTACGAGCAGTACTTC	CASGTSGSYFSYEQYF
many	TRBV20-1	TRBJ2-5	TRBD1	TGCAGTGCTTCCCGGACAGGGGAGAGAGAGACCCAGTACTTC	CSASRTGERETQYF
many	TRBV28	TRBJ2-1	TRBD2	TGTGCCAGCAGTGCCCCGGGACTAGCGGCTTTGTACAATGAGCAGTTCTTC	CASSAPGLAALYNEQFF
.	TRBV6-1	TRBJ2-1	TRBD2	TGTGCCAGCAGGGAGGGACTAGCGGGAGAGGTTAGCTCCTACAATGAGCAGTTCTTC	CASREGLAGEVSSYNEQFF
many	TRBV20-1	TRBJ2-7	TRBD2	TGCAGTGCCCGAACTAGCGGGAGGGCCTGGTTCTACGAGCAGTACTTC	CSARTSGRAWFYEQYF
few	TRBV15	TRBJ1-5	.	TGTGCCACCAGCAGAGGAAGGGGACGGGAGCAGCCCCAGCATTTT	CATSRGRGREQPQHF